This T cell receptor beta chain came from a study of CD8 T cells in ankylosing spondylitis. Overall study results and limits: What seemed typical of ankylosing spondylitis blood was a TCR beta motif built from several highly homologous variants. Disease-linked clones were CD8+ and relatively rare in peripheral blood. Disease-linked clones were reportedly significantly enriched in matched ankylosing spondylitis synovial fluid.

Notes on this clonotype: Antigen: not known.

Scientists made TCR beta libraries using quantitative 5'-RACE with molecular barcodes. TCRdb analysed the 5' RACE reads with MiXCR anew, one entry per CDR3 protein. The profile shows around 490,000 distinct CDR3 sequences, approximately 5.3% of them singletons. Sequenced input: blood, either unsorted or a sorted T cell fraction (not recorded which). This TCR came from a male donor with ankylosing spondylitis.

The CDR3 DNA is TGTGCCAGCTCACCAGCTACAGCTGCAACTAATGAAAAACTGTTTTTT. This codes for CASSPATAATNEKLFF. The chain uses TRBV18 and TRBJ1-4; D is ambiguous. The CDR3 contains 16 residues. CDR1 is KGHSH, CDR2 LQKENI, per germline. Trimming took off 2 bases at V and 0 bases at J, with 10 bases between the two ends.